This TCR beta chain was sequenced in a study of blood T cell repertoires in COVID-19. Study as a whole: The samples span acute and convalescent COVID-19 from the United States, Italy and Spain. Sources were T cells, B-cell-depleted T cells, or PBMCs; the material itself was cDNA or gDNA.

Germline V gives CDR1 KGHSH, CDR2 LQKENI. J gave up 3 bases and V 5 bases, and 6 bases lay outside the gene matches. CDR3 length equals 14 residues. How the authors handled the data: Nucleated cell counts were estimated from reference gene primer amplification. Profiled with immunoSEQ multiplex PCR; TCRdb holds only in-frame clones, not every one. That table supplies the V and J calls and clone size; D and trimming were determined from the DNA. The sample shows approximately 400,000 clones, 70% to 85% of them seen only once. The clonotype originates from a human donor with acute or convalescent COVID-19. The donor label of this sample is uncertain. Sample: peripheral blood. The chain carries TRBV18 and TRBJ2-7; TRBD2 aligns across 8 bases. CDR3 in amino acids: CASSKTSDSYEQYF. The CDR3 DNA reads TGTGCCAGCTCAAAGACTAGCGATAGCTACGAGCAGTACTTC. Full variable domain (missing parts from reference TRBV18 and TRBJ2-7): NAGVMQNPRHLVRRRGQEARLRCSPMKGHSHVYWYRQLPEEGLKFMVYLQKENIIDESGMPKERFSAEFPKEGPSILRIQQVVRGDSAAYFCASSKTSDSYEQYFGPGTRLTVT.